Below, 19 T cell receptor beta chains from the same sample are listed, as sequenced in a study of CD8 T cells in Susac syndrome. With random hexamers, 0.5 to 1 ug RNA was reverse transcribed. Using its own MiXCR run on the immunoSEQ multiplex PCR reads, TCRdb lists one record per CDR3 protein. Of fewer than 200,000 distinct CDR3 sequences in the sample, about 95% are singletons; the top ten hold about 0.16%. The sample comprised CD8+ T cells from PBMCs. Receptors originate from a human donor with multiple sclerosis.

V and J are TRBV2 and TRBJ1-2; D gene uncertain. Trimming stripped 4 bases from V and 8 bases from J, with 5 bases between. CDR1 and CDR2 from the germline V gene are SNHLY and FYNNEI. This CDR3 contains 10 residues. Written as DNA, the CDR3 is TGTGCCAGCAGTGCGTGGGGCTACACCTTC. It is translated as CASSAWGYTF. Full variable domain (missing parts from reference TRBV2 and TRBJ1-2): EPEVTQTPSHQVTQMGQEVILRCVPISNHLYFYWYRQILGQKVEFLVSFYNNEISEKSEIFDDQFSVERPDGSNFTLKIRSTKLEDSAMYFCASSAWGYTFGSGTRLTVV.

V usage is TRBV30 and J usage is TRBJ1-2, with D possibly being TRBD1 (6 bases). V lost 4 bases to trimming and J lost 4 bases, with 10 bases between them. Germline V gene lookup returns CDR1 GTSNPN and CDR2 SVGIG (reference sequence). This CDR3 contains 12 residues. For the CDR3, the DNA is TGTGCCTGGAATGGGGGCGGCTATGGCTACACCTTC. Translated: CAWNGGGYGYTF.

The V gene is TRBV15, the J gene TRBJ1-1, with TRBD1 as a possible D gene (5 bases). Germline CDR1 reads LNHNV; CDR2 reads YYDKDF (reference sequence). CDR3 length: 12 amino acids. The V end lost 6 bases, the J end lost 5 bases, and 10 bases lay between the germline ends. CDR3 in amino acids: CATSGGRTEAFF. CDR3 bases: TGTGCCACCAGTGGGGGAAGGACTGAAGCTTTCTTT.

The chain combines TRBV29-1 with TRBJ1-5; 8 bases are shared with TRBD1. From germline, CDR1 is SQVTM and CDR2 ANQGSEA. The CDR3 contains 14 residues. The ends lost 6 bases at V and 0 bases at J; junction bases unmatched: 4. CDR3 sequence: CSVRTGYSNQPQHF. The CDR3 nucleotides read TGCAGCGTCCGGACAGGGTATAGCAATCAGCCCCAGCATTTT.

V usage is TRBV27 and J usage is TRBJ2-1; D uncertain. Looked up from germline, CDR1 is MNHEY and CDR2 is SMNVEV (reference sequence). Trimming shortened V by 3 bases and J by 9 bases, and 15 bases separated the two germline ends. The length of the CDR3 is 14 residues. The CDR3 sequence is CASSFVLNPGEQFF. As DNA, the CDR3 is TGTGCCAGCAGTTTTGTCCTGAATCCCGGTGAGCAGTTCTTC.

This sequence joins TRBV4-1 and TRBJ2-5; 10 positions agree with TRBD2. CDR1 is MGHRA, CDR2 YSYEKL, per germline. V shed 0 bases, J shed 5 bases, and the junction held 9 bases outside the gene matches. The CDR3 is made up of 17 amino acids. In nucleotides, the CDR3 is TGCGCCAGCAGCCAAGATCTGGTAGCGGGAGGTGGGGAGACCCAGTACTTC. This codes for CASSQDLVAGGGETQYF.

V usage is TRBV3-1 and J usage is TRBJ2-5; 7 bases agree with TRBD1. J was trimmed by 3 bases and V by 0 bases; bases with no gene match: 4. Germline lookup yields CDR1 LGHDT and CDR2 YNNKEL (reference sequence). The length of the CDR3 is 15 residues. The CDR3 coding sequence is TGTGCCAGCAGCCAAGAGTGGGGGACAGAAGAGACCCAGTACTTC. Translation gives CASSQEWGTEETQYF.

A single count supports this clonotype. The chain carries TRBV20-1 and TRBJ2-7, with D perhaps matching TRBD1 (6 bases). CDR1 and CDR2 from the germline V gene are DFQATT and SNEGSKA (reference sequence). Trimming took 6 bases from V and 4 from J, leaving 19 bases between them. The CDR3 is 14 residues long. The CDR3 here is CSAREQGEGYEQYF. The CDR3 DNA reads as TGCAGTGCAAGGGAACAGGGAGAGGGATACGAGCAGTACTTC.

This chain connects TRBV24-1 to TRBJ1-5; TRBD1 agrees at 7 bases. V lost 4 bases, J lost 0 bases, and 17 bases stayed unmatched. CDR3 size: 20 residues. Germline V lookup: CDR1 KGHDR, CDR2 SFDVKD. The CDR3 region has the DNA TGTGCCACCAGTGAGAGGTTGGCCGGCTTGACAGGGCATAGCAATCAGCCCCAGCATTTT. It specifies CATSERLAGLTGHSNQPQHF.

This clonotype was detected once. For the CDR3, the DNA is TGTGCCAGCAGTGAAAAGGGACAGAGTTACAATGAGCAGTTCTTC. It yields the protein CASSEKGQSYNEQFF. The chain employs TRBV2 and TRBJ2-1, with 7 positions matching TRBD1. Germline CDR1 and CDR2: SNHLY and FYNNEI. The CDR3 contains 15 residues. With V trimmed by 2 bases and J by 4 bases, 5 bases remained unmatched.

V is TRBV29-1 and J is TRBJ1-2; no definite D call. V was pared by 4 bases and J by 3 bases, with 9 bases between. Looked up from germline, CDR1 is SQVTM and CDR2 is ANQGSEA. This CDR3 has 12 amino acids. The CDR3 DNA reads as TGCAGCGTTGTTGGACGGGACTATGGCTACACCTTC. This gives the protein CSVVGRDYGYTF.

The chain recombines TRBV20-1 with TRBJ2-1; TRBD2 agrees at 7 bases. This CDR3 contains 12 residues. After removal of 5 bases from V and 3 bases from J, the junction contained 1 base not matched to a gene. The V gene's germline CDR1 is DFQATT and CDR2 SNEGSKA (reference sequence). The CDR3 loop is CSARTSYNEQFF. CDR3 DNA sequence: TGCAGTGCTCGGACTAGCTACAATGAGCAGTTCTTC.

The chain carries TRBV30 and TRBJ2-6; the match to TRBD2 covers 11 bases. CDR1 is GTSNPN and CDR2 is SVGIG in the germline V gene (reference sequence). This CDR3 region has 20 residues. Trimming at V came to 0 bases and at J to 1 base, leaving 11 bases not matched to a gene. The CDR3 nucleotides read TGTGCCTGGAGTGTGTCCTTCCCACTAGCGGGAGAGTCTGGGGCCAACGTCCTGACTTTC. Its protein product is CAWSVSFPLAGESGANVLTF.

The chain recombines TRBV29-1 with TRBJ2-1; TRBD2 is a possible D gene (7 bases). Trimming pared 7 bases from V and 2 bases from J, leaving 24 bases between. CDR3 length equals 17 residues. Germline assignment: CDR1 SQVTM and CDR2 ANQGSEA. CDR3 DNA sequence: TGCAGCGCCGTCGGGGGGAAAACAGGGATGGCCTACAATGAGCAGTTCTTC. Encoded protein: CSAVGGKTGMAYNEQFF.

The chain carries TRBV12-3 or TRBV12-4 and TRBJ1-2, with D perhaps TRBD1 (6 bases). V lost 6 bases to trimming and J lost 4 bases, with 21 bases between them. The CDR3 contains 16 residues. Written as DNA, the CDR3 is TGTGCCAGCAGCCGGGAGGAGGGGGGCGGATTCTATGGCTACACCTTC. It is translated as CASSREEGGGFYGYTF.

The CDR3 protein is CSAEPYLIGQGAYNEQFF. The CDR3 region has the DNA TGCAGTGCGGAACCGTACCTTATCGGACAGGGGGCATACAATGAGCAGTTCTTC. This chain connects TRBV20-1 to TRBJ2-1; 11 bases agree with TRBD1. CDR3 size: 18 residues. V was pared by 6 bases and J by 4 bases, with 17 bases of the junction left unmatched. Germline V lookup: CDR1 DFQATT, CDR2 SNEGSKA (reference sequence).

The V and J genes are TRBV3-1 and TRBJ2-7; D remains unclear. Germline CDR1 is LGHDT and CDR2 is YNNKEL (reference sequence). Trimming pared 0 bases from V and 5 bases from J, leaving 5 bases between. The CDR3 consists of 12 residues. CDR3 residues: CASSQEGNEQYF. In nucleotides, the CDR3 is TGTGCCAGCAGCCAAGAAGGGAACGAGCAGTACTTC.

The V call is TRBV29-1, the J call TRBJ2-2; either TRBD1 or TRBD2 may fit D (5 bases each). The CDR3 spans 14 residues. The ends were cut back, 3 bases at V and 7 bases at J, with 15 bases in the middle. Germline V gives CDR1 SQVTM, CDR2 ANQGSEA. CDR3 bases: TGCAGCGTTGAGGGGACCCGTAGTGTCGGGGAGCTGTTTTTT. Translated, it gives CSVEGTRSVGELFF.

The rearrangement uses TRBV27 and TRBJ2-1, with D perhaps TRBD1 (6 bases). Germline loops: CDR1 MNHEY, CDR2 SMNVEV (reference sequence). This CDR3 region has 14 residues. Trimming removed 6 bases from V and 14 bases from J, with 23 bases in between. CDR3 nucleotides: TGTGCCAGCAGAGGAGGCTACAGGGCGCCCTCCGAGTTCTTC. Translation: CASRGGYRAPSEFF.